Listed below are T cell receptor beta chains from one sample, sequenced in a study of naive and memory T cell subsets. TCRdb redid the calling of the 5' RACE reads with MiXCR, one entry per CDR3 protein. The table shows tens of thousands of distinct CDR3 sequences, with approximately 15% occurring only once. Receptors were obtained from a female donor in good health. The conserved cysteine and the conserved F or W are not part of the CDR3 here.

v_gene	j_gene	CDR3aa
TRBV7-9	TRBJ1-2	ASSPGTGYGYT
TRBV7-6	TRBJ2-6	ASSHGGLGGANVLT
TRBV19	TRBJ2-1	ASRLQGENEQF
TRBV20-1	TRBJ2-1	SARWGQTYNEQF
TRBV7-2	TRBJ2-3	ASSFFADTQY
TRBV6-5	TRBJ1-5	ASSFSGGGQPQH
TRBV4-2	TRBJ2-7	ASSPGSGGTSYEQY
TRBV18	TRBJ2-5	ASSPPPGWGQETQY
TRBV6-1	TRBJ2-7	ASSEFRAYEQY
TRBV24-1	TRBJ2-1	ATSDGHNEQF
TRBV5-1	TRBJ1-6	ASSLMETRSPLH
TRBV11-2	TRBJ2-2	ASSLGLHTGELF
TRBV6-5	TRBJ2-2	ASSYPGQGAIGELF
TRBV29-1	TRBJ2-3	SVEADPSTDTQY
TRBV20-1	TRBJ1-1	SARRRGSTEAF
TRBV29-1	TRBJ2-1	SVVEGFNEQF
TRBV7-2	TRBJ1-6	ASSSSDYSPLH
TRBV20-1	TRBJ1-2	SARGLIGYGYT
TRBV20-1	TRBJ1-1	SANRGVTEAF
TRBV15	TRBJ2-5	ATKLGAGMETQY
TRBV12-3/TRBV12-4	TRBJ1-2	ASRPPGRSYGYT
TRBV18	TRBJ1-6	ASSLQTEGNSPLH
TRBV29-1	TRBJ1-2	SAEDVNYGDT
TRBV29-1	TRBJ1-2	SVDTAGYT
TRBV20-1	TRBJ1-3	SARRRHSGNTIY
TRBV3-1	TRBJ2-6	ASSDWYHGKSGANVLT
TRBV6-5	TRBJ1-1	ASRGQTHTEAF
TRBV7-3	TRBJ2-5	ASSPLAIMGETQY
TRBV7-2	TRBJ2-3	ASSKSLSTDTQY
TRBV7-2	TRBJ1-1	ASSSGHLNTEAF
TRBV15	TRBJ2-3	ATSRDRGSDTQY
TRBV27	TRBJ2-2	ASRPKGLAGLNTGELF
TRBV2	TRBJ2-1	ASSGGLVYNEQF
TRBV7-2	TRBJ2-7	ASSLFSLDYEQY
TRBV27	TRBJ2-7	ASSSLRLQDSSYEQY
TRBV2	TRBJ1-1	ASSERGRNTEAF
TRBV6-6	TRBJ2-7	ASLPTSGGIDEQY